A single sample is the source of the 25 T cell receptor beta chains below, sequenced in a study of blood T cell repertoires in COVID-19. This table comes from immunoSEQ multiplex PCR, and its TCRdb copy is limited to in-frame clones, with some not included. The sample includes some 370,000 clones, 80% to 90% of them seen just once. Sample: peripheral blood. These receptors all come from a man between 40 and 49 years old with acute or convalescent COVID-19.

The chain links TRBV10-2 to TRBJ2-1; D is unresolved. With 10 bases removed from V and 1 base from J, the gap between germline ends came to 20 bases. This CDR3 spans 16 amino acids. Germline CDR1 is WSHSY and CDR2 is SAAADI. The CDR3 here is CATSSIGSRSYNEQFF. Here the CDR3 DNA reads TGCGCCACCTCTTCCATCGGTAGCCGTTCCTACAATGAGCAGTTCTTC.

The chain uses TRBV28 and TRBJ1-2, with D hard to call. This CDR3 has 14 residues. The germline V gene encodes CDR1 MDHEN and CDR2 SYDVKM. V was clipped by 3 bases and J by 4 bases, with 12 bases between them. The chain's CDR3 is CASSFYEGVYGYTF. For the CDR3, the DNA is TGTGCCAGCAGTTTTTATGAGGGCGTCTATGGCTACACCTTC.

This clone has only a few counts. The chain carries TRBV5-1 and TRBJ2-6, with D perhaps TRBD1 (5 bases). This CDR3 has 19 residues. The V and J ends lost 1 base and 2 bases respectively, with 19 bases between them. Germline CDR1 is SGHRS and CDR2 is YFSETQ. The CDR3, as DNA: TGCGCCAGCAGCTTGCCGATAGTAAGGGGCTTAGCTGGGGCCAACGTCCTGACTTTC. It is translated as CASSLPIVRGLAGANVLTF.

Comments on this clone: A junction end diverges from the germline sequence, so it may reflect a read error. V gene TRBV7-7 combines with J gene TRBJ2-3, with 9 bases that match TRBD1. The CDR3 is 14 residues long. Per germline, CDR1 SSHAT and CDR2 FNYEAQ (reference sequence). The CDR3 nucleotides read TGTGCTAGCAGCTTAGGGACAGGGTTGGATACGCAGTATTTT. This sequence encodes CASSLGTGLDTQYF.

V and J are TRBV21-1 and TRBJ2-1; the D call TRBD2 from the table was never checked on the DNA. TRBV21-1 is listed as a pseudogene. The CDR3 is 20 residues long. In DNA, the CDR3 is TGTGCCAGCAGCATCAGAGTTCCCGTAACTCTAGCACCTTCCTACAATGAGCAGTTCTTC. The encoded protein is CASSIRVPVTLAPSYNEQFF.

The CDR3 loop reads CASSEESGPGRRPQHF. Here the CDR3 DNA reads TGTGCCAGCAGTGAAGAATCAGGACCGGGGAGGAGGCCCCAGCATTTT. The chain has TRBV6-1 and TRBJ1-5; D unresolved. V dropped 1 base and J dropped 9 bases, with 19 bases sitting between them. The germline V gene encodes CDR1 MNHNS and CDR2 SASEGT. The CDR3 runs 16 residues.

The chain employs TRBV30 and TRBJ2-2, with a possible D match to TRBD1 (5 bases). CDR1 and CDR2 from the germline V gene are GTSNPN and SVGIG (reference sequence). Trimming shortened V by 4 bases and J by 6 bases, and 21 bases separated the two germline ends. The CDR3 consists of 16 residues. The DNA of the CDR3 is TGTGCCTGGAAGTCGGGCAGGGCCCTCATCCCCGGGGAGCTGTTTTTT. Protein product: CAWKSGRALIPGELFF.

V gene TRBV11-3 combines with J gene TRBJ2-7, with 9 bases that match TRBD1. The V segment lost 3 bases and the J segment 0 bases; nucleotides outside the gene matches: 6. The CDR3 sequence is 16 residues long. Germline CDR1 reads SGHNT; CDR2 reads YENEEA. This chain's CDR3 is CASSFGGTGTSYEQYF. The CDR3 DNA reads TGTGCCAGCAGCTTTGGTGGGACAGGGACCTCCTACGAGCAGTACTTC.

This chain uses TRBV12-3 or TRBV12-4 with TRBJ1-6; 7 nucleotides agree with TRBD1. Trimming removed 5 bases from V and 12 bases from J; junction bases left unmatched: 7. There are 13 residues in the CDR3. CDR3 amino acids: CASSVQGSQPLHF. CDR3 bases: TGTGCCAGCAGTGTACAGGGGTCCCAACCCCTCCACTTT.

Details on this clone: The junction departs from the called germline gene at one end, perhaps through a read error. The gene calls are TRBV6-1 and TRBJ1-2; tentative D call: TRBD1 (6 bases). The CDR3 totals 14 residues. CDR1 MNHNS and CDR2 SASEGT come from the germline V gene. The CDR3 spells CASSEAGEVHGYTF. The CDR3 bases are TGTGCCAGCAGCGAAGCAGGGGAGGTGCATGGCTACACCTTC.

V usage is TRBV2 and J usage is TRBJ2-1; 7 nucleotides line up with TRBD1. Germline V lookup: CDR1 SNHLY, CDR2 FYNNEI. V lost 7 bases and J lost 0; bases outside the gene matches: 15. This CDR3 spans 18 amino acids. The CDR3: CASNLRDSSYSSYNEQFF. As DNA, the CDR3 is TGTGCCAGCAACCTCCGGGACAGTAGCTATAGCTCCTACAATGAGCAGTTCTTC.

This clone has a single count. The chain uses TRBV28 and TRBJ2-7; D is possibly TRBD1 (6 bases). The CDR3 sequence is 13 residues long. The V end was cut by 6 bases, the J end by 10 bases, with 19 bases between. Germline CDR1 and CDR2: MDHEN and SYDVKM. This chain's CDR3 is CASRQDRPAPQYF. The CDR3 nucleotides read TGTGCCAGCAGGCAGGACAGACCCGCTCCCCAGTACTTC.

This clone was counted only a few times. The J gene is TRBJ2-1, the V gene TRBV9; 10 bases agree with TRBD1. J gave up 5 bases and V 6 bases, and 5 bases lay outside the gene matches. The CDR3 totals 14 residues. Per germline, CDR1 SGDLS and CDR2 YYNGEE. This CDR3 is CASTRDRGNNEQFF. CDR3 coding DNA: TGTGCCAGCACCCGGGACAGGGGAAACAATGAGCAGTTCTTC.

The V call is TRBV6-6, the J call TRBJ1-6; a weak D match, TRBD1 (6 bases). CDR1 is MNHNY, CDR2 SVGAGI, per germline (reference sequence). V was pared by 0 bases and J by 8 bases, with 8 bases between. There are 14 residues in the CDR3. For the CDR3, the DNA is TGTGCCAGCAGTTACTCGGCAGGGGATTCACCCCTCCACTTT. Translated: CASSYSAGDSPLHF.

The chain is built from TRBV27 and TRBJ2-7; possible D gene TRBD2, 7 bases. This CDR3 has 15 residues. Trimming shortened V by 7 bases and J by 3 bases, and 19 bases separated the two germline ends. The V gene's germline CDR1 is MNHEY and CDR2 SMNVEV (reference sequence). CDR3 DNA: TGTGCCAGCACTCCGGGAGGCCCAGGGGTCTACGAGCAGTACTTC. This sequence encodes CASTPGGPGVYEQYF.

The chain recombines TRBV28 with TRBJ1-2, with 9 bases identical to TRBD1. The V gene's germline CDR1 is MDHEN and CDR2 SYDVKM. The CDR3 spans 17 residues. With V trimmed by 6 bases and J by 2 bases, 13 bases remained unmatched. The CDR3 coding sequence is TGTGCCAGCAGGCTCCTCCCGGGACAGGGAAACAACTATGGCTACACCTTC. It is translated as CASRLLPGQGNNYGYTF.

V usage is TRBV7-3 and J usage is TRBJ1-3; D remains unclear. The V and J ends lost 1 base and 2 bases respectively, with 12 bases between them. The CDR3 runs to 16 residues. Germline-derived CDR1 and CDR2 are SGHTA and FQGTGA. CDR3 amino acids: CASSLMGSAPGNTIYF. CDR3 bases: TGTGCCAGCAGCTTAATGGGGAGCGCCCCTGGAAACACCATATATTTT.

This clone was seen just once. V gene TRBV5-6 combines with J gene TRBJ2-3; D gene uncertain. The CDR3 is made up of 14 amino acids. V shed 1 base and J shed 4 bases, with 10 bases lying between them. Germline V gene data show CDR1 as SGHDT and CDR2 as YYEEEE. For the CDR3, the DNA is TGTGCCAGCAGCTTGAACCTAGACTCAGATACGCAGTATTTT. Protein product: CASSLNLDSDTQYF.

This CDR3 is CASSYSRANTEAFF. CDR3 DNA sequence: TGTGCCAGCAGTTACTCCAGGGCGAACACTGAAGCTTTCTTT. V and J are TRBV6-5 and TRBJ1-1; maybe TRBD1 (5 bases). V lost 0 bases to trimming and J lost 1 base, with 6 bases between them. There are 14 residues in the CDR3. Germline V lookup: CDR1 MNHEY, CDR2 SVGAGI.

The J gene is TRBJ1-2, the V gene TRBV27; no definite D call. V dropped 3 bases and J dropped 4 bases, with 9 bases sitting between them. The CDR3 has 13 amino acids. Germline values: CDR1 MNHEY, CDR2 SMNVEV (reference sequence). CDR3 DNA sequence: TGTGCCAGCAGTTTTGGGGAGCGCTATGGCTACACCTTC. Translated: CASSFGERYGYTF.

The J gene is TRBJ2-1, the V gene TRBV6-2 or TRBV6-3; 10 bases map to TRBD2. The CDR3 runs 16 residues. The germline V gene encodes CDR1 MNHEY and CDR2 SVGEGT. The trim removed 1 base at V and 4 bases at J, leaving 4 bases unmatched. DNA of the CDR3: TGTGCCAGCAGTTACTTGAGCGGGAGGGCGTACAATGAGCAGTTCTTC. Translation gives CASSYLSGRAYNEQFF.

The rearrangement links TRBV5-1 to TRBJ1-2; D may be TRBD1 (6 bases). The CDR3 sequence is 14 residues long. Germline V lookup: CDR1 SGHRS, CDR2 YFSETQ. Trimming pared 5 bases from V and 4 bases from J, leaving 15 bases between. In DNA form, the CDR3 reads TGCGCCAGCAGGGACAGTACAGGGACCTATGGCTACACCTTC. This sequence encodes CASRDSTGTYGYTF.

The J gene is TRBJ2-7, the V gene TRBV4-2; 7 nucleotides match TRBD2. Unmatched junction bases numbered 11, after V lost 0 bases and J lost 6 bases. The V gene's germline CDR1 is LGHNA and CDR2 YNFKEQ. The length of the CDR3 is 16 residues. The CDR3 nucleotides read TGTGCCAGCAGCCAAGAGTTCGGACTAGAGGGCCTCGAGCAGTACTTC. This translates into CASSQEFGLEGLEQYF.

This clone was observed once. CDR3 amino acids: CASSRSYRGHGYTF. The CDR3, as DNA: TGTGCCAGCAGCCGATCATACAGGGGGCATGGCTACACCTTC. The V gene is TRBV28, the J gene TRBJ1-2; 9 bases align to TRBD1. The CDR3 extends over 14 amino acids. Germline loops: CDR1 MDHEN, CDR2 SYDVKM. V lost 6 bases, J lost 6 bases, and 8 bases stayed unmatched.

In its sample, this clone was seen a few times. Other nucleotide sequences in the sample specify the same CDR3. This chain uses TRBV7-8 with TRBJ1-3; D gene unclear. Per germline, CDR1 SGHVS and CDR2 FQNEAQ. The CDR3 spans 14 residues. V gave up 4 bases and J gave up 1 base, with 8 bases separating them. Written as DNA, the CDR3 is TGTGCCAGCAGCTATCGAGGATCTGGAAACACCATATATTTT. Translated: CASSYRGSGNTIYF. The full variable domain, completed using reference TRBV7-8 and TRBJ1-3, is GAGVSQSPRYKVAKRGQDVALRCDPISGHVSLFWYQQALGQGPEFLTYFQNEAQLDKSGLPSDRFFAERPEGSVSTLKIQRTQQEDSAVYLCASSYRGSGNTIYFGEGSWLTVV.